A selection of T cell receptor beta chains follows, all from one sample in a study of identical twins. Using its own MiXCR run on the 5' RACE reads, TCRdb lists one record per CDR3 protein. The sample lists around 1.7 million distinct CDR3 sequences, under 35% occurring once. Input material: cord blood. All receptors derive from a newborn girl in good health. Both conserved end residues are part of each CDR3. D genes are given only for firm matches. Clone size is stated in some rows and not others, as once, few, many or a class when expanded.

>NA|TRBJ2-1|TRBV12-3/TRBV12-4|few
CASSLARDRQFF
TGTGCCAGCAGTTTAGCGCGAGACAGGCAGTTCTTC
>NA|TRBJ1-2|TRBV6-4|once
CASSDLRGGPYTF
TGTGCCAGCAGCGACCTAAGGGGAGGCCCATACACCTTC
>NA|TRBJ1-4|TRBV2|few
CASSEGTANEKLFF
TGTGCCAGCAGTGAAGGGACAGCTAATGAAAAACTGTTTTTT
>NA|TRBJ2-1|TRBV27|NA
CASSWTPNEQFF
TGTGCCAGCAGTTGGACCCCAAATGAGCAGTTCTTC
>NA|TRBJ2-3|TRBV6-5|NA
CASSWRNRGTDTQYF
TGTGCCAGCAGTTGGAGAAATCGGGGCACAGATACGCAGTATTTT
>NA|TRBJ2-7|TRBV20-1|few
CSARIARPRAYEQYF
TGCAGTGCTAGGATAGCCCGGCCGCGAGCCTACGAGCAGTACTTC
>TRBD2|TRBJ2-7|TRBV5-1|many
CASSPTSGGAYEQYF
TGTGCCAGCAGCCCGACTAGCGGGGGGGCCTACGAGCAGTACTTC
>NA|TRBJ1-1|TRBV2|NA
CASSEEWPNTEAFF
TGTGCCAGCAGTGAAGAATGGCCGAACACTGAAGCTTTCTTT
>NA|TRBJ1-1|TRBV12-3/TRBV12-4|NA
CASTRVVGTEAFF
TGTGCCAGCACGAGGGTTGTCGGCACTGAAGCTTTCTTT
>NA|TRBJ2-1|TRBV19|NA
CASSMLDGYNEQFF
TGTGCCAGTAGTATGCTGGACGGTTACAATGAGCAGTTCTTC
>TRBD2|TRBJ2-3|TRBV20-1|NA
CSARDFGLAGGPSTDTQYF
TGCAGTGCTAGAGATTTCGGACTAGCGGGAGGTCCTAGCACAGATACGCAGTATTTT
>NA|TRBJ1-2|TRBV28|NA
CASSLSSGAFYGYTF
TGTGCCAGCAGTTTATCGTCTGGGGCCTTCTATGGCTACACCTTC
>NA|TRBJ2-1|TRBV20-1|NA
CSAPRGAKNEQFF
TGCAGTGCTCCCAGGGGCGCAAAGAATGAGCAGTTCTTC
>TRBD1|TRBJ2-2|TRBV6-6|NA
CASSRADRGFVTGELFF
TGTGCCAGCAGTCGGGCCGACAGGGGTTTTGTCACCGGGGAGCTGTTTTTT
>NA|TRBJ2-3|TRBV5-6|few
CASSLPNSAPTDTQYF
TGTGCCAGCAGCCTCCCGAACAGCGCTCCTACAGATACGCAGTATTTT
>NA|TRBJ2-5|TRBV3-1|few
CASSQERLTQETQYF
TGTGCCAGCAGCCAAGAAAGGCTGACTCAAGAGACCCAGTACTTC
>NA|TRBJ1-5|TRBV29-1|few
CSVEWGPNQPQHF
TGCAGCGTTGAGTGGGGCCCCAATCAGCCCCAGCATTTT
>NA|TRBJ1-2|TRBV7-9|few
CASSPLVGETYGYTF
TGTGCCAGCAGCCCGCTAGTAGGGGAGACCTATGGCTACACCTTC
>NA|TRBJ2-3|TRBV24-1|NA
CATSDFGGKTTDTQYF
TGTGCCACCAGTGATTTCGGGGGAAAGACCACAGATACGCAGTATTTT
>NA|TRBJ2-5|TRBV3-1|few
CASSQPMGEETQYF
TGTGCCAGCAGCCAGCCTATGGGGGAAGAGACCCAGTACTTC
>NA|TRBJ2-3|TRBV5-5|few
CASSGETDTQYF
TGTGCCAGCAGCGGGGAAACAGATACGCAGTATTTT
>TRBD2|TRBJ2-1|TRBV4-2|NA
CASSSTSGRSDEQFF
TGTGCCAGCAGCTCCACTAGCGGGAGGAGCGATGAGCAGTTCTTC
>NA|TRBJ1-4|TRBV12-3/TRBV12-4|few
CASTLGTNEKLFF
TGTGCCAGCACCTTGGGAACTAATGAAAAACTGTTTTTT
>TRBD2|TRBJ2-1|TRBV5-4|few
CASTAHSGSSYNEQFF
TGTGCCAGCACCGCCCATAGCGGGAGCTCCTACAATGAGCAGTTCTTC
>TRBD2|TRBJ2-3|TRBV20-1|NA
CSARDPGGGGGTDTQYF
TGCAGTGCTAGAGATCCCGGGGGGGGCGGTGGCACAGATACGCAGTATTTT
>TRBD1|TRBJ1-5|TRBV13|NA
CASSWSQGPRNQPQHF
TGTGCCAGCAGCTGGTCACAGGGGCCGCGCAATCAGCCCCAGCATTTT
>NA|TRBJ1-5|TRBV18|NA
CASSPFGQSNQPQHF
TGTGCCAGCTCACCATTTGGGCAAAGCAATCAGCCCCAGCATTTT
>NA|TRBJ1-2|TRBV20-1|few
CSARDQTSSTF
TGCAGTGCTAGAGATCAAACGTCAAGCACCTTC
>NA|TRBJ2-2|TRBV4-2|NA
CASSQDGPGELFF
TGTGCCAGCAGCCAAGATGGCCCCGGGGAGCTGTTTTTT
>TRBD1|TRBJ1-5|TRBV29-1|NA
CSVAGTGQHQPQHF
TGCAGCGTTGCGGGGACAGGGCAGCATCAGCCCCAGCATTTT
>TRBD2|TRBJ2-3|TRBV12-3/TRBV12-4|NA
CASSSRFRREEDPDTQYF
TGTGCCAGCAGTTCTAGGTTTCGGCGGGAGGAAGACCCAGATACGCAGTATTTT
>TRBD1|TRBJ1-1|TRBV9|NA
CASSPRGDRGMNTEAFF
TGTGCCAGCAGCCCCAGGGGGGACAGGGGGATGAACACTGAAGCTTTCTTT
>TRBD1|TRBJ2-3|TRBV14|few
CASSRQGPRTDTQYF
TGTGCCAGCAGCCGACAGGGTCCTCGCACAGATACGCAGTATTTT
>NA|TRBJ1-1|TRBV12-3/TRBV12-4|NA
CASSLRQGILEAEAFF
TGTGCCAGCAGTTTAAGGCAGGGGATCCTGGAAGCTGAAGCTTTCTTT
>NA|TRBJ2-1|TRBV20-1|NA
CSAAADSYNEQFF
TGCAGTGCTGCTGCCGATTCCTACAATGAGCAGTTCTTC
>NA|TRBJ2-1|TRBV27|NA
CASSYGGRAPRRANEQFF
TGTGCCAGCAGTTACGGGGGACGGGCCCCACGGCGGGCCAATGAGCAGTTCTTC
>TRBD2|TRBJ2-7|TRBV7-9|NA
CASRTGTSGAHYEQYF
TGTGCCAGCAGGACAGGGACTAGCGGGGCCCACTACGAGCAGTACTTC
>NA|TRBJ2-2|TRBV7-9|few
CASSLGRQNTGELFF
TGTGCCAGCAGCTTAGGACGACAGAACACCGGGGAGCTGTTTTTT
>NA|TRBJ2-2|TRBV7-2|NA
CASSLSSVNTGELFF
TGTGCCAGCAGCTTAAGTAGCGTGAACACCGGGGAGCTGTTTTTT
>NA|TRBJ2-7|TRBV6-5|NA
CASSRRGPHEQYF
TGTGCCAGCAGTCGCCGGGGGCCCCACGAGCAGTACTTC
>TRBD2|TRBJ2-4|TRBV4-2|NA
CASSQDHLAGGPAKNIQYF
TGTGCCAGCAGCCAAGATCACCTAGCGGGAGGCCCGGCCAAAAACATTCAGTACTTC
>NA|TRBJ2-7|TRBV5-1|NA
CASSTGLFGDEQYF
TGCGCCAGCAGCACGGGTCTCTTTGGAGACGAGCAGTACTTC
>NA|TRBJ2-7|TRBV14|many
CASSEDGTYEQYF
TGTGCCAGCAGCGAGGACGGTACCTACGAGCAGTACTTC
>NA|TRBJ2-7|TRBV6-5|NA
CASHTSSSYEQYF
TGTGCCAGCCACACCTCGAGCTCCTACGAGCAGTACTTC
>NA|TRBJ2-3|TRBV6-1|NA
CASSEGFTVFSTDTQYF
TGTGCCAGCAGTGAAGGGTTCACAGTTTTTAGCACAGATACGCAGTATTTT
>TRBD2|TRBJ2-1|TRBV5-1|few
CASSISSGGTYNEQFF
TGCGCCAGCAGCATAAGTAGCGGGGGGACATACAATGAGCAGTTCTTC
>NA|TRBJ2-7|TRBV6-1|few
CASTRDRQDEQYF
TGTGCCAGCACCCGAGATAGACAAGACGAGCAGTACTTC
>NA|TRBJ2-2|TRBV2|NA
CASTKTGTGELFF
TGTGCCAGCACAAAAACAGGGACCGGGGAGCTGTTTTTT
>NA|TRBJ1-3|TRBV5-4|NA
CASSLGQPGNAIYF
TGTGCCAGCAGCTTGGGACAGCCTGGAAACGCCATATATTTT
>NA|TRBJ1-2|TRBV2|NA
CASGSYTF
TGTGCCAGTGGGAGCTACACCTTC
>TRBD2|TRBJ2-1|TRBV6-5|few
CASMVRLAEYNEQFF
TGTGCCAGCATGGTACGCCTAGCGGAGTACAATGAGCAGTTCTTC